The source of this TCR beta chain is a study of shared T cell receptors in the human thymus. Assay used: immunoSEQ multiplex PCR; TCRdb lists only in-frame clones, some missing. The table shows roughly 500,000 clones, with around 82% occurring only once. V was trimmed by 0 bases and J by 2 bases, leaving 8 bases between them. Germline CDR1 LGHNA, CDR2 YSLEER. The CDR3 runs 14 residues. The data were also submitted as part of a second study, on human thymus T cells. Per that paper: The sample donors, healthy Finnish infants, were having corrective surgery for congenital heart defects. Surgeons resected thymus tissue during corrective heart surgery. Usage of V and J genes appeared biased in thymic and blood repertoires. Thymic repertoires overlap heavily among unrelated individuals, related research has reported.

The sample consisted of thymocytes. The clonotype comes from a boy under two years old with a congenital heart defect. The V call is TRBV4-3, the J call TRBJ2-7, with D possibly matching TRBD2 (6 bases). DNA of the CDR3: TGCGCCAGCAGCCAAGATCGGGGGACCTACGAGCAGTACTTC. This encodes CASSQDRGTYEQYF.